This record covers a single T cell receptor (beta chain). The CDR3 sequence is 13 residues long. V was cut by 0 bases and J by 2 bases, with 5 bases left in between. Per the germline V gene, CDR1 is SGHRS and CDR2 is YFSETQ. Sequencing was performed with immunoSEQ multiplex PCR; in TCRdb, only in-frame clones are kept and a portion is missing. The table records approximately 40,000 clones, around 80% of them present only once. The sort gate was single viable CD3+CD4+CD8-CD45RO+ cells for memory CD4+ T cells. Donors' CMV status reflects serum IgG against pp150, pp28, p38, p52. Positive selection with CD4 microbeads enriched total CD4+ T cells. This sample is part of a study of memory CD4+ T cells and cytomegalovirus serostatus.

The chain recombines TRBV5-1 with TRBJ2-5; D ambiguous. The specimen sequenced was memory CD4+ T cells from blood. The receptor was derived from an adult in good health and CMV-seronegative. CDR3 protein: CASSLGQQETQYF. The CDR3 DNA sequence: TGCGCCAGCAGCTTGGGACAACAAGAGACCCAGTACTTC. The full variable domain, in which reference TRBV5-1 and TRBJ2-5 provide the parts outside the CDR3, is KAGVTQTPRYLIKTRGQQVTLSCSPISGHRSVSWYQQTPGQGLQFLFEYFSETQRNKGNFPGRFSGRQFSNSRSEMNVSTLELGDSALYLCASSLGQQETQYFGPGTRLLVL.